Shown below are 15 T cell receptor beta chains from a single sample sequenced in a study of OX40 agonist ivuxolimab in advanced cancers. TCRdb's table, derived via immunoSEQ multiplex PCR, lists solely in-frame clones and lacks some. The table records 50,000 to 65,000 clones, about 88% of them present only once. This material consisted of CD4+ or CD8+ T cells sorted from blood, taken in a trial of the OX40 agonist ivuxolimab. The source is an adult with an advanced solid tumor such as melanoma, head and neck, liver or kidney cancer.

This sequence joins TRBV28 and TRBJ1-2; D not certain. V was trimmed by 5 bases and J by 7 bases, leaving 17 bases between them. This CDR3 comprises 14 residues. Germline V gene lookup returns CDR1 MDHEN and CDR2 SYDVKM. The CDR3 reads CASSLRVDEGGYTF. CDR3 coding DNA: TGTGCCAGCAGTCTAAGGGTAGATGAGGGTGGCTACACCTTC.

The gene calls are TRBV15 and TRBJ2-3; no reliable D call. V lost 0 bases to trimming and J lost 4 bases, with 5 bases between them. The CDR3 runs to 13 residues. CDR1 LNHNV and CDR2 YYDKDF come from the germline V gene (reference sequence). The CDR3 loop reads CATSRDKADTQYF. The CDR3 bases are TGTGCCACCAGCAGAGATAAGGCAGATACGCAGTATTTT.

This clone was seen only once. The chain combines TRBV29-1 with TRBJ2-7; D is ambiguous. The CDR3 totals 12 residues. V lost 4 bases to trimming and J lost 4 bases, with 11 bases between them. The germline V gene encodes CDR1 SQVTM and CDR2 ANQGSEA. Written as DNA, the CDR3 is TGCAGCGTTGTTAATCCGATTTACGAGCAGTACTTC. It translates to CSVVNPIYEQYF.

This clone appeared a single time. J is TRBJ1-1 and V is TRBV7-2; D unclear. Germline CDR1 and CDR2: SGHTA and FQGNSA. V lost 3 bases and J lost 4, with 6 bases in between. This CDR3 has 12 amino acids. CDR3 loop: CASSFPTTEAFF. The CDR3 DNA reads as TGTGCCAGCAGCTTCCCAACCACTGAAGCTTTCTTT.

The rearrangement uses TRBV7-6 and TRBJ1-1; 7 bases fit TRBD1. CDR1 and CDR2 from the germline V gene are SGHVS and FNYEAQ. This CDR3 has 13 amino acids. Trimming took 5 bases from V and 5 from J; bases not matched to a gene: 5. In DNA form, the CDR3 reads TGTGCCAGCAGCCCGACAGGGAGGACTGAAGCTTTCTTT. Translating it yields CASSPTGRTEAFF.

Turning to this clone: Relative to the germline gene, one junction end is altered; a read error may explain this. The chain combines TRBV7-2 with TRBJ2-1; no clear D. Germline V gives CDR1 SGHTA, CDR2 FQGNSA. The CDR3 extends over 10 amino acids. The CDR3 loop is CASSKNGQFF. In DNA form, the CDR3 reads TGTGCCAGCAGCAAAAATGGGCAGTTCTTC.

The CDR3: CASRFEGTVGEKLFF. CDR3 in DNA: TGCGCCAGCAGGTTTGAGGGGACAGTCGGTGAAAAACTGTTTTTT. This chain joins TRBV5-1 and TRBJ1-4, with 7 bases matching TRBD1. The trim removed 5 bases at V and 7 bases at J, leaving 11 bases unmatched. The V gene's germline CDR1 is SGHRS and CDR2 YFSETQ. The CDR3 consists of 15 residues. The variable domain in full, completed from reference TRBV5-1 and TRBJ1-4, reads KAGVTQTPRYLIKTRGQQVTLSCSPISGHRSVSWYQQTPGQGLQFLFEYFSETQRNKGNFPGRFSGRQFSNSRSEMNVSTLELGDSALYLCASRFEGTVGEKLFFGSGTQLSVL.

The chain joins TRBV25-1 to TRBJ2-7, with 10 bases lining up with TRBD1. The CDR3 totals 16 residues. Germline V gene sequence: CDR1 MGHDK, CDR2 SYGVNS. V lost 2 bases and J lost 2; bases outside the gene matches: 6. The CDR3 region has the DNA TGTGCCAGCAGTGAAAACTCCGGGACAGGGGCCTACGAGCAGTACTTC. Its translation: CASSENSGTGAYEQYF.

The chain combines TRBV5-1 with TRBJ2-7, with 13 bases identical to TRBD2. CDR1 and CDR2 (germline): SGHRS, YFSETQ. The CDR3 is 15 amino acids. J gave up 2 bases and V 3 bases, and 2 bases lay outside the gene matches. DNA of the CDR3: TGCGCCAGCAGCTCGGGACTAGCGGGAACCTACGAGCAGTACTTC. This sequence encodes CASSSGLAGTYEQYF.

The chain uses TRBV19 and TRBJ1-5; 7 bases map to TRBD1. V dropped 4 bases and J dropped 4; count of bases not matched to a gene: 10. CDR1 and CDR2 (germline): LNHDA, SQIVND (reference sequence). CDR3 size: 16 residues. The CDR3 DNA follows: TGTGCCAGTAGTACGCAAAACAGGGGTAGTAATCAGCCCCAGCATTTT. This translates into CASSTQNRGSNQPQHF.

The V gene is TRBV4-3, the J gene TRBJ2-2, with D unresolved. CDR3 length equals 18 residues. Between the trimmed V and J ends, which lost 1 base and 5 bases, there was a span of 20 bases. Germline CDR1 and CDR2: LGHNA and YSLEER. The CDR3 region is CASSQVRSTTLLTGELFF. The CDR3 nucleotides are TGCGCCAGCAGCCAAGTTCGGTCTACCACCCTTCTGACCGGGGAGCTGTTTTTT.

The chain couples TRBV5-1 to TRBJ1-2, with D possibly matching TRBD1 (6 bases). The CDR3 length is 16 residues. The V end lost 4 bases, the J end lost 8 bases, and 24 bases lay between the germline ends. From germline, CDR1 is SGHRS and CDR2 YFSETQ. The CDR3 sequence is CASSTTSTGRIGGYTF. In nucleotides, the CDR3 is TGCGCCAGCAGCACCACTTCTACAGGGAGGATTGGCGGCTACACCTTC. Looking up the rest from reference TRBV5-1 and TRBJ1-2 gives the full variable domain: KAGVTQTPRYLIKTRGQQVTLSCSPISGHRSVSWYQQTPGQGLQFLFEYFSETQRNKGNFPGRFSGRQFSNSRSEMNVSTLELGDSALYLCASSTTSTGRIGGYTFGSGTRLTVV.

The rearrangement links TRBV18 to TRBJ1-1; 10 bases map to TRBD1. Looked up from germline, CDR1 is KGHSH and CDR2 is LQKENI. This CDR3 is built from 16 residues. V trimming: 2 bases; J trimming: 4 bases; junction bases outside the gene matches: 7. Here the CDR3 DNA reads TGTGCCAGCTCACCATCAGACAGGGGGCAAGGCACTGAAGCTTTCTTT. Translated: CASSPSDRGQGTEAFF.

The chain carries TRBV7-2 and TRBJ2-3; D not certain. The germline CDR1 and CDR2 sequences are SGHTA and FQGNSA. The length of the CDR3 is 15 residues. V was shortened by 0 bases and J by 4 bases, with 11 bases between the two germline ends. CDR3: CASSLAQGPADTQYF. The CDR3 coding sequence is TGTGCCAGCAGCTTAGCCCAAGGCCCCGCAGATACGCAGTATTTT.

V gene TRBV6-6 combines with J gene TRBJ1-1; weak D call: TRBD1 (5 bases). The CDR3 is 14 amino acids. From germline, CDR1 is MNHNY and CDR2 SVGAGI (reference sequence). The germline V and J ends were trimmed by 6 bases and 1 base, with 12 bases remaining between them. CDR3 coding DNA: TGTGCCAGCAGCTCGGGACGGCAGAACACTGAAGCTTTCTTT. Its protein is CASSSGRQNTEAFF.